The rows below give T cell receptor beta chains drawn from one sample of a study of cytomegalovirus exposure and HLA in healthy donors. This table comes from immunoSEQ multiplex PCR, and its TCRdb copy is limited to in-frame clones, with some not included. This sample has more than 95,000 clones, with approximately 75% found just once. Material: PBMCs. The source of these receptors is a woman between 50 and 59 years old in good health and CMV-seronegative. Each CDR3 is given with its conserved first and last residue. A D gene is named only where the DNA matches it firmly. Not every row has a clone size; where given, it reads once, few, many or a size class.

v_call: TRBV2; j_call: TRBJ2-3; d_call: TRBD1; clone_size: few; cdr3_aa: CATAVSTGGSTDTQYF; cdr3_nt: TGTGCCACCGCCGTAAGCACAGGGGGTAGCACAGATACGCAGTATTTT
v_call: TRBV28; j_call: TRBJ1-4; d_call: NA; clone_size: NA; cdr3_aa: CASSLDRTKLFF; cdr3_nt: TGTGCCAGCAGTCTAGACAGGACAAAACTGTTTTTT
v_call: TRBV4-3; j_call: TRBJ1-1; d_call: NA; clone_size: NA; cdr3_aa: CASSQRPGGYGEAFF; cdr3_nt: TGCGCCAGCAGCCAACGTCCAGGAGGTTACGGTGAAGCTTTCTTT
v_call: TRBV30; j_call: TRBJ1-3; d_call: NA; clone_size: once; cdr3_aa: CARGGTYSGNTIYF; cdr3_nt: TGTGCCCGTGGGGGGACGTACTCTGGAAACACCATATATTTT
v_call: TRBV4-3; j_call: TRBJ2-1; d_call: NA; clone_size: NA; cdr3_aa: CASSPRWDGSNYNEQFF; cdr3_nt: TGCGCCAGCAGCCCCCGGTGGGACGGGAGTAATTACAATGAGCAGTTCTTC
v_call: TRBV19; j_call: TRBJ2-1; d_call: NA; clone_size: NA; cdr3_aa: CASSIGQPAYNEQFF; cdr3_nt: TGTGCCAGTAGTATAGGACAGCCCGCCTACAATGAGCAGTTCTTC
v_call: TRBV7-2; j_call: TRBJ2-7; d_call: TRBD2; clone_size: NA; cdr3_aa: CASSPGTSGRSQYF; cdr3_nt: TGTGCCAGCAGTCCCGGGACTAGCGGGAGATCTCAGTACTTC
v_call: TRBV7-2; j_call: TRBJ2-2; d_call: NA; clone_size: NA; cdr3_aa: CASSPMLEVAGELFF; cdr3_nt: TGTGCCAGCAGCCCTATGCTAGAAGTAGCTGGGGAGCTGTTTTTT
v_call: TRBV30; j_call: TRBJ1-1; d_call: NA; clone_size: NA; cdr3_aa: CAWSSGENTEAFF; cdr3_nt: TGTGCCTGGAGTTCCGGAGAGAACACTGAAGCTTTCTTT
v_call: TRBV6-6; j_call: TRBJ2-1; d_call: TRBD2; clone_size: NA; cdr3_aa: CASKRLAGDLNEQFF; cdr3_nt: TGTGCCAGCAAGAGACTAGCGGGAGACCTCAATGAGCAGTTCTTC
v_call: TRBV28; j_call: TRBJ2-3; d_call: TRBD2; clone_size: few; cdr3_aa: CASRGLTGTTGTDTQYF; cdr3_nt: TGTGCCAGCAGAGGACTGACCGGGACTACGGGAACAGATACGCAGTATTTT
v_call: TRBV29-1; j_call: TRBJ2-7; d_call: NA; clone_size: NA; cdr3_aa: CSARDNKYEQYF; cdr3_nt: TGCAGCGCCAGGGACAACAAGTACGAGCAGTACTTC
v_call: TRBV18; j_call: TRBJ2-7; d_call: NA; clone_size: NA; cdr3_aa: CASSPERKPGYEQYF; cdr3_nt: TGTGCCAGCTCACCGGAAAGGAAGCCAGGCTACGAGCAGTACTTC
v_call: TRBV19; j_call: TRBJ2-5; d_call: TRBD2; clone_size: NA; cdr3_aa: CASSRTSGYQETQYF; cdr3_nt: TGTGCCAGTAGTAGGACTAGCGGGTACCAAGAGACCCAGTACTTC
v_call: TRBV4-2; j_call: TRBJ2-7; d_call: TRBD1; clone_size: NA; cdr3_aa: CASSQVPGQGAGEQYF; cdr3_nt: TGTGCCAGCAGCCAAGTTCCTGGACAGGGGGCGGGCGAGCAGTACTTC
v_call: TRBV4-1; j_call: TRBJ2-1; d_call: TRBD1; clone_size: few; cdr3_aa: CASSQRDLGTVIF; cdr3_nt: TGCGCCAGCAGCCAGAGAGATTTGGGGACAGTGATCTTC
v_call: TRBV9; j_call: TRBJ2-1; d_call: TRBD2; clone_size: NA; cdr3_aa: CASSTRLAGINDEQFF; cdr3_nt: TGTGCCAGCAGCACGCGACTAGCGGGAATTAACGATGAGCAGTTCTTC
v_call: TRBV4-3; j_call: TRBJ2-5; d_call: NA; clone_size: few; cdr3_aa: CASSQQFTGSNIGYQETQYF; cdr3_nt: TGCGCCAGCAGCCAACAATTCACGGGGAGTAACATTGGGTATCAAGAGACCCAGTACTTC
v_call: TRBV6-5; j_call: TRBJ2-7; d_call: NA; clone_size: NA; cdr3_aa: CASGTEGVEQYF; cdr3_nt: TGTGCCAGCGGAACGGAGGGAGTCGAGCAGTACTTC
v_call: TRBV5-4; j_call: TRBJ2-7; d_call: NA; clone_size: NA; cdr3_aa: CASSPTRTASHSYEQYF; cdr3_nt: TGTGCCAGCAGCCCGACACGGACAGCGTCCCATTCCTACGAGCAGTACTTC
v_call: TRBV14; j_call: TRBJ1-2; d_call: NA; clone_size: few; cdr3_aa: CASSQDSDYGYTF; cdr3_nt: TGTGCCAGCAGCCAAGACAGCGACTATGGCTACACCTTC
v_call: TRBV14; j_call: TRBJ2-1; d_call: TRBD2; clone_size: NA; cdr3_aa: CASSQSFRLAAYNEQFF; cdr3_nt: TGTGCCAGCAGCCAATCTTTCAGACTAGCGGCCTACAATGAGCAGTTCTTC
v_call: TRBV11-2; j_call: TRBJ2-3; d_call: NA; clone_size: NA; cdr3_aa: CASSLEGAGATDTQYF; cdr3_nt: TGTGCCAGCAGCTTAGAGGGGGCGGGAGCCACAGATACGCAGTATTTT
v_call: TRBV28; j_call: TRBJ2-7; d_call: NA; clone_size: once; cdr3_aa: CAIRGGTYEQYF; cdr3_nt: TGTGCCATCCGAGGAGGGACCTACGAGCAGTACTTC
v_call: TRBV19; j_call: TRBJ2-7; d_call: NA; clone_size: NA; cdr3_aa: CASSILPGVGSEQYF; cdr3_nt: TGTGCCAGTAGTATTTTACCGGGAGTGGGGTCGGAGCAGTACTTC
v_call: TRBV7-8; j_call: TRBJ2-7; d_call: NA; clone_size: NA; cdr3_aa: CASSPLVSGSYEQYF; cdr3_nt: TGTGCCAGCAGCCCCCTAGTGAGCGGCTCATACGAGCAGTACTTC
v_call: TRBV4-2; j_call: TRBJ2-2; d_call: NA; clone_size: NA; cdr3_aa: CASRGTSNTGELFF; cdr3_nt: TGTGCCAGTCGAGGGACATCGAACACCGGGGAGCTGTTTTTT
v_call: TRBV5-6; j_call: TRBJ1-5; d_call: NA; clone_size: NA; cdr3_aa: CASSFATGSNQPQHF; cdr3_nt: TGTGCCAGCAGCTTCGCGACCGGGAGCAATCAGCCCCAGCATTTT
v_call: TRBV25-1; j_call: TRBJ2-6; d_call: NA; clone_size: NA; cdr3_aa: CASKGAGANVLTF; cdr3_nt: TGTGCCAGCAAGGGGGCTGGGGCCAACGTCCTGACTTTC
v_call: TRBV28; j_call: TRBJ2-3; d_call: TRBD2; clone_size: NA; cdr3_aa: CASRPTSGSRDTQYF; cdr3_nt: TGTGCCAGCAGGCCGACTAGCGGGAGTAGAGATACGCAGTATTTT
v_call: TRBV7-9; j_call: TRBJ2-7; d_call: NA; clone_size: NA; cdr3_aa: CASSFSPGLAYEQYF; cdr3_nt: TGTGCCAGCAGCTTTTCCCCGGGATTAGCCTACGAGCAGTACTTC
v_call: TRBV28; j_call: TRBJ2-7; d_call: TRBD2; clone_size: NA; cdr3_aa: CASSETSGIYYEQYF; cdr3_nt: TGTGCCAGCAGTGAAACTAGCGGGATTTACTACGAGCAGTACTTC
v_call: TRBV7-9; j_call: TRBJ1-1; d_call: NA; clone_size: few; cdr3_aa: CASSSRVYTEAFF; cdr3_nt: TGTGCCAGCAGCTCCAGGGTTTACACTGAAGCTTTCTTT
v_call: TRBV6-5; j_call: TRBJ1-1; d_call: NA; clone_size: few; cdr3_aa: CASSFRGPMNTEAFF; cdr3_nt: TGTGCCAGCAGCTTCAGGGGTCCTATGAACACTGAAGCTTTCTTT
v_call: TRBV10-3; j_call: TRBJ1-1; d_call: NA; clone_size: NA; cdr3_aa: CAISPSGADTEAFF; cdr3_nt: TGTGCCATCAGTCCCAGCGGGGCGGACACTGAAGCTTTCTTT
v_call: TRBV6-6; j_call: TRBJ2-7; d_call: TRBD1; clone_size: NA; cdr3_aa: CASRPDRVNEQYF; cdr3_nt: TGTGCCAGCAGGCCGGACAGGGTGAACGAGCAGTACTTC
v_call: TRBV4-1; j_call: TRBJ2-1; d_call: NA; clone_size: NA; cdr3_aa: CASSQGLSNEQFF; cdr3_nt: TGCGCCAGCAGCCAAGGACTTTCCAATGAGCAGTTCTTC
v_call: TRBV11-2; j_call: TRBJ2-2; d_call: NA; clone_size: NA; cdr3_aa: CASSLGGGSGTGELFF; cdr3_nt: TGTGCCAGCAGCTTAGGAGGGGGTAGTGGCACCGGGGAGCTGTTTTTT
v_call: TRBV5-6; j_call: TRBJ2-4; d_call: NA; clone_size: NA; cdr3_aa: CASSPGRGFVQYF; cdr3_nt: TGTGCCAGCAGCCCTGGACGGGGGTTTGTGCAGTACTTC
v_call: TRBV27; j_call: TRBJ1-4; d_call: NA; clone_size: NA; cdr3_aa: CASSPSTFATNEKLFF; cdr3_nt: TGTGCCAGCAGTCCATCGACATTTGCAACTAATGAAAAACTGTTTTTT
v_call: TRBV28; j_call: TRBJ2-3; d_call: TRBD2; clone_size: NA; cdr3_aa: CASSLLLASGGSTDTQYF; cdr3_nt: TGTGCCAGCAGTTTATTGTTGGCTAGCGGGGGTAGCACAGATACGCAGTATTTT